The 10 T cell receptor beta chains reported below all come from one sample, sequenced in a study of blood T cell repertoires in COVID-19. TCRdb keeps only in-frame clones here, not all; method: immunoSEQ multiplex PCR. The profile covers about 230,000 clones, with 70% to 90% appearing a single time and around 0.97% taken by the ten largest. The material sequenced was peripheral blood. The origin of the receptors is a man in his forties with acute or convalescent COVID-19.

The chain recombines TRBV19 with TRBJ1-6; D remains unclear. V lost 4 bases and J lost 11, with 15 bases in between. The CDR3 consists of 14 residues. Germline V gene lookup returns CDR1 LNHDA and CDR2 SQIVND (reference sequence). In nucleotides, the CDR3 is TGTGCCAGTAGTACCAGCCGGGAGACGGCACCCCTCCACTTT. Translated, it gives CASSTSRETAPLHF.

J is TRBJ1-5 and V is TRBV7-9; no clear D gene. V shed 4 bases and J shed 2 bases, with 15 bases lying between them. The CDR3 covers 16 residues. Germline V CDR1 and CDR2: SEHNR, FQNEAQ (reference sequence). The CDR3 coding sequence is TGTGCCAGCAGCTCCTCTGCAGGCGTGGGCAATCAGCCCCAGCATTTT. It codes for CASSSSAGVGNQPQHF. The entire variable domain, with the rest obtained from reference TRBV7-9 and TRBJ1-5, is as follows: DTGVSQNPRHKITKRGQNVTFRCDPISEHNRLYWYRQTLGQGPEFLTYFQNEAQLEKSRLLSDRFSAERPKGSFSTLEIQRTEQGDSAMYLCASSSSAGVGNQPQHFGDGTRLSIL.

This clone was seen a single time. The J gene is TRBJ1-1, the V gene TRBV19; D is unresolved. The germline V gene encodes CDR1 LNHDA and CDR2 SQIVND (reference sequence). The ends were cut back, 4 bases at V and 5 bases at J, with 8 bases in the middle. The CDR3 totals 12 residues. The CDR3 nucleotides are TGTGCCAGTAGTACTGTCGGGACTGAAGCTTTCTTT. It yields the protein CASSTVGTEAFF.

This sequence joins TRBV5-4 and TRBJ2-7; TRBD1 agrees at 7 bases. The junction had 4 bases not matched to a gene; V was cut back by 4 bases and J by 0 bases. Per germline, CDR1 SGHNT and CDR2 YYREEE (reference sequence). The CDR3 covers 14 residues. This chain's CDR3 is CASSPWDSSYEQYF. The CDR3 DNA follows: TGTGCCAGCAGCCCCTGGGACAGCTCCTACGAGCAGTACTTC.

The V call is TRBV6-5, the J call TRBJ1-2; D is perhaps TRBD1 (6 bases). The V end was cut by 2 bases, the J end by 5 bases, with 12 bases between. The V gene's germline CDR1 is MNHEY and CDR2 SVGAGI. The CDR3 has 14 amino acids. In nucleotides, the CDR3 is TGTGCCAGCAGTTACCAGGGGCCAAAGTATGGCTACACCTTC. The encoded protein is CASSYQGPKYGYTF.

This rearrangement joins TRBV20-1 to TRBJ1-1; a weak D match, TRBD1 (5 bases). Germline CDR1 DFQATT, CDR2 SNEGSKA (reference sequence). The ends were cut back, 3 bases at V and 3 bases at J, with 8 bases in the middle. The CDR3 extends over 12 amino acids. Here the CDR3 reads CSASGAHTEAFF. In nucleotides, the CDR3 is TGCAGTGCTAGTGGGGCGCACACTGAAGCTTTCTTT.

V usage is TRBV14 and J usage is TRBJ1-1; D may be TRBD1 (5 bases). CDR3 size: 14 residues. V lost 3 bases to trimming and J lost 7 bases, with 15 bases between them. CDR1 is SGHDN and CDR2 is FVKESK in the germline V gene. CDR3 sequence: CASSQQKGPGEAFF. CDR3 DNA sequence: TGTGCCAGCAGCCAGCAGAAGGGGCCTGGTGAAGCTTTCTTT.

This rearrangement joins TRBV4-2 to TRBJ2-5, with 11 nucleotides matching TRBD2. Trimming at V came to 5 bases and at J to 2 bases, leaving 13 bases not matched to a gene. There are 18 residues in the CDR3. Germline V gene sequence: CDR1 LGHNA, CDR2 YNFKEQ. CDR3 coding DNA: TGTGCCAGCAGCTCCCAGCGAACTAGCGGGGGAAAACAAGAGACCCAGTACTTC. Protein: CASSSQRTSGGKQETQYF.

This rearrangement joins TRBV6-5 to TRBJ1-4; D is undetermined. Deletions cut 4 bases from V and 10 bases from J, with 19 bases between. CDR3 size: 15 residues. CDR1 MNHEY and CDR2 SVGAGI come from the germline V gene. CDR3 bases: TGTGCCAGCAGTTCCCATCCGGGGAAGGACGGAAAACTGTTTTTT. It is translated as CASSSHPGKDGKLFF.

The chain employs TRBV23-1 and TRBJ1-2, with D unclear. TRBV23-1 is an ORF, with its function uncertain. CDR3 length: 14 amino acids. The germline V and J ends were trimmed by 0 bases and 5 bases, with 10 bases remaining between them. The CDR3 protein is CASSQSRRLYGYTF. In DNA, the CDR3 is TGCGCCAGCAGTCAATCGAGGCGGCTATATGGCTACACCTTC.